This is a list of T cell receptor beta chains from one sample in a study of OX40 agonist ivuxolimab in advanced cancers. The data were produced by immunoSEQ multiplex PCR, yet TCRdb's version contains in-frame clones alone and is incomplete. The repertoire holds 75,000 to 100,000 clones, with about four fifths as singletons. Source: CD4+ or CD8+ T cells sorted from blood, taken in a trial of the OX40 agonist ivuxolimab. These receptors were collected from an adult with an advanced solid tumor such as melanoma, head and neck, liver or kidney cancer. Both conserved end residues are part of each CDR3.

CDR3aa: CSGGQGWDEQYF
j_gene: TRBJ2-7
v_gene: TRBV29-1

CDR3aa: CASSSPGTGVEKLFF
j_gene: TRBJ1-4
v_gene: TRBV6-6

CDR3aa: CASSPTGTGTYNEQFF
j_gene: TRBJ2-1
v_gene: TRBV7-3

CDR3aa: CASSQDKGQMNTEAFF
j_gene: TRBJ1-1
v_gene: TRBV14

CDR3aa: CASGTGGDRTEAFF
j_gene: TRBJ1-1
v_gene: TRBV2

CDR3aa: CASSQGADIGQPQHF
j_gene: TRBJ1-5
v_gene: TRBV4-3

CDR3aa: CASSAEVGPQHF
j_gene: TRBJ1-5
v_gene: TRBV6-1

CDR3aa: CASSQGQQPQHF
j_gene: TRBJ1-5
v_gene: TRBV19

CDR3aa: CAISGTGTGMDEQYF
j_gene: TRBJ2-7
v_gene: TRBV10-3

CDR3aa: CASTDRDNGYTF
j_gene: TRBJ1-2
v_gene: TRBV10-2

CDR3aa: CSVINDHEQFF
j_gene: TRBJ2-1
v_gene: TRBV29-1

CDR3aa: CASSLGAGLTDTQYF
j_gene: TRBJ2-3
v_gene: TRBV7-3

CDR3aa: CASSPLTQGGEQYF
j_gene: TRBJ2-7
v_gene: TRBV6-5

CDR3aa: CASSSQGGNEKLFF
j_gene: TRBJ1-4
v_gene: TRBV7-9

CDR3aa: CASSAQGGDTEAFF
j_gene: TRBJ1-1
v_gene: TRBV6-1

CDR3aa: CASSPFAGELFF
j_gene: TRBJ2-2
v_gene: TRBV2

CDR3aa: CASSHPDRADTQYF
j_gene: TRBJ2-3
v_gene: TRBV6-5

CDR3aa: CASSLSAQGPNSPLHF
j_gene: TRBJ1-6
v_gene: TRBV7-9

CDR3aa: CASSLVGTGAGANVLTF
j_gene: TRBJ2-6
v_gene: TRBV5-1

CDR3aa: CASSPPAIGQGNTEAFF
j_gene: TRBJ1-1
v_gene: TRBV28

CDR3aa: CASSQEGGFYSPLHF
j_gene: TRBJ1-6
v_gene: TRBV14

CDR3aa: CASREGVYNEQFF
j_gene: TRBJ2-1
v_gene: TRBV2

CDR3aa: CASSPRDRMNTEAFF
j_gene: TRBJ1-1
v_gene: TRBV11-2

CDR3aa: CASSIDERLPTSQHF
j_gene: TRBJ1-5
v_gene: TRBV19

CDR3aa: CASRLEPGPDTEAFF
j_gene: TRBJ1-1
v_gene: TRBV9

CDR3aa: CASSPWTGGGSGNTIYF
j_gene: TRBJ1-3
v_gene: TRBV7-2

CDR3aa: CASSQGAGTLKGTQYF
j_gene: TRBJ2-5
v_gene: TRBV14

CDR3aa: CASSFTQNTEAFF
j_gene: TRBJ1-1
v_gene: TRBV5-1

CDR3aa: CASSLKAGLGTDTQYF
j_gene: TRBJ2-3
v_gene: TRBV7-3

CDR3aa: CASRGTGGTGELFF
j_gene: TRBJ2-2
v_gene: TRBV28

CDR3aa: CATSRDITDTEAFF
j_gene: TRBJ1-1
v_gene: TRBV15

CDR3aa: CASSLDLQASGELFF
j_gene: TRBJ2-2
v_gene: TRBV5-4

CDR3aa: CASREKETGNGVTGELFF
j_gene: TRBJ2-2
v_gene: TRBV5-5

CDR3aa: CASRVIIGVPETQYF
j_gene: TRBJ2-5
v_gene: TRBV6-9

CDR3aa: CASSFGQGGYGYTF
j_gene: TRBJ1-2
v_gene: TRBV28

CDR3aa: CASRDLGWGPHGGELFF
j_gene: TRBJ2-2
v_gene: TRBV28

CDR3aa: CASSFSMNTEAFF
j_gene: TRBJ1-1
v_gene: TRBV5-1

CDR3aa: CASSDGRSTGELFF
j_gene: TRBJ2-2
v_gene: TRBV10-1

CDR3aa: CASTGLGLYNSPLHF
j_gene: TRBJ1-6
v_gene: TRBV2

CDR3aa: CASSSKQRGTEAFF
j_gene: TRBJ1-1
v_gene: TRBV18

CDR3aa: CASSQGSTSIADTQYF
j_gene: TRBJ2-3
v_gene: TRBV4-3

CDR3aa: CASRRENSPLHF
j_gene: TRBJ1-6
v_gene: TRBV5-6

CDR3aa: CAISAGTSGTGELFF
j_gene: TRBJ2-2
v_gene: TRBV10-3

CDR3aa: CASRDRQSTYEQYF
j_gene: TRBJ2-7
v_gene: TRBV19

CDR3aa: CASSLSSGTGDGYTF
j_gene: TRBJ1-2
v_gene: TRBV7-9

CDR3aa: CASSLDLGSNIQYF
j_gene: TRBJ2-4
v_gene: TRBV5-8

CDR3aa: CARSAPRDSKGTGELFF
j_gene: TRBJ2-2
v_gene: TRBV7-5